This T cell receptor beta chain was sequenced for a study of T cells expressing NK-cell markers. TCRdb reprocessed the 5' RACE reads and reports one entry per CDR3 protein, with no DNA. This sample's table has a few hundred thousand distinct CDR3 sequences. CDR1 and CDR2 from the germline V gene are SGHTA and FQGNSA. This CDR3 is built from 15 residues. The receptor comes from a man aged 18 to 29 in good health. The sequenced material came from blood T cells: a sorted CD56 or NKG2C T cell subset, CD4+ or CD8+ T cells, or bulk PBMC T cells (not recorded which). The V and J genes are TRBV7-2 and TRBJ2-3; no DNA is available, so the TRBD2 call from TCRdb remains unchecked. CDR3 in amino acids: CASSWRENMGDTQYF. The variable domain in full, with the rest retrieved from reference TRBV7-2 and TRBJ2-3, is GAGVSQSPSNKVTEKGKDVELRCDPISGHTALYWYRQSLGQGLEFLIYFQGNSAPDKSGLPSDRFSAERTGGSVSTLTIQRTQQEDSAVYLCASSWRENMGDTQYFGPGTRLTVL.